The source of this T cell receptor beta chain is a study of vaccination and CD4 T cells after COVID-19 (dated by TCRdb to the early 2020s). Concerning the study at large: Every convalescent patient had a positive nasal swab PCR test for SARS-CoV-2, with mild disease in 8 to 10 patients and severe disease in one. The convalescent cohort included six males and four females, with two Hispanic individuals, seven Caucasians, two Asians and one multiracial person. Post-COVID blood samples from convalescent patients were collected a median of about 110 days after diagnosis, with a range of 35 to 161 days. In around ten COVID-19 convalescent patients and a handful of infection-naive healthy vaccine recipients, the spike-specific CD4+ TCR repertoire before mRNA vaccination was compared with the repertoire after mRNA vaccination. For stimulating the cultures, overlapping spike peptide pools were used, derived from SARS-CoV-2 as well as from the common cold coronaviruses HCoV-NL63, HCoV-OC43 and HCoV-229E. Post-vaccine blood samples were taken a median of about 77 days after the second vaccine dose, with a range of roughly 14 to 250 days. Each participant got two doses of either the Pfizer-BioNTech BNT162b2 vaccine (n=8) or the Moderna mRNA-1273 vaccine (n=2). In control cultures, a CEFX viral epitope pool was used as positive control, an HIV-1 Nef peptide pool was used as negative control, or no peptide was added.

Per the publication, the treatment or condition label means: approximately 9-day PBMC culture with coronavirus spike peptide pools or control peptides (ViraFEST assay). To expand antigen-specific T cells with peptide pools and then pick out the expanded clonotypes through TCR sequencing, the study relied on the ViraFEST assay. Positive SARS-CoV-2 PCR tests in the convalescent patients dated from March to December 2020, before Alpha, Beta and Delta variants emerged in the United States. PBMCs were cultured at around 2 million per well in IMDM supplemented with approximately 5% human AB serum and 8 to 10 IU/ml IL-2, with about 10 ug/ml peptide pools added. On days 3 and 7, half of the culture medium was replaced with fresh IL-2-containing medium. Once the cells had been in culture for about 10 days, the EasySep CD4+ T cell isolation kit was used to isolate CD4+ T cells by negative selection. PBMCs were separated from whole blood using Ficoll-Paque Plus gradient centrifugation and then either used fresh or cryopreserved at -140C. Triplicate wells were generally used for each culture condition.

The germline V gene encodes CDR1 SGHVS and CDR2 FNYEAQ. V and J lose 3 bases and 10 bases, and a span of 16 bases separates them. Measured from the cysteine to the phenylalanine, the CDR3 is 14 residues long. CDR3 DNA only is kept here, 42 bases in frame from base 1. Overall study results and their limits: The median number of SARS-CoV-2-reactive clonotypes rose from 20 to 25 after infection to 38 after vaccination, but the change was not significant. Among convalescent patients, a median about 86% of the SARS-CoV-2-reactive clones seen after vaccination appeared only after vaccination, which suggests priming specific to the vaccine. Of the vaccine-specific clones found in convalescent patients, nearly all (304 of 307) were mono-reactive for SARS-CoV-2 spike instead of being cross-reactive with common cold coronaviruses. Relatively few convalescent patients were included in the study, and early timepoints after natural infection were not analyzed.

This clonotype showed up just a few times. Its target antigen remains unknown. No clone much larger than this one lies a single base away; base qualities are absent. Library generation was performed with PCR. DNA from cultured CD4+ T cells was subjected to TCR sequencing with the Oncomine TCR Beta short-read assay at the Johns Hopkins FTIC core. Genomic DNA was extracted from the cultured CD4+ T cells with the QIAamp micro DNA kit. Oncomine TCR Beta libraries from cultured CD4+ T cells were pooled with unique dual indexes and sequenced on an Illumina iSeq 100. As for how the authors treated the data: Non-productive sequences were filtered out, and CDR3s that did not start with C, did not end with F or W, or were shorter than 7 amino acids were discarded. The MANAFEST web application identified antigen-specific clonotypes by comparing peptide-stimulated wells against reference wells and other culture wells. An FDR below 0.05, an odds ratio above 5, and a productive frequency above 0.1% in at least two of three replicate wells were required for clones to be considered positive. Cross-reactive clonotypes were defined as significantly expanded in both SARS-CoV-2 spike wells and at least one common cold coronavirus spike condition. Similarity between CDR3 sequences was evaluated in R version 3.6.1 using Levenshtein distances (stringdist) and unrooted phylogenetic trees (ape). Using fastp trimming at Q25 and MiXCR clonotype assembly, TCRdb reanalyzed the public sequencing data and kept in-frame beta chains. One record per CDR3 amino acid sequence lists the most common genes and DNA. In this record, the V and J calls reflect TCRdb's handling and not the investigators' own analysis. The sample yields approximately 20,000 distinct CDR3 sequences; over 40% were counted once. The ten largest clones take up about 8.9% of the sample.

This receptor was identified in a human donor who had recovered from COVID-19. The chain is made from TRBV7-6 and TRBJ2-1; the D gene lacks a confident call. The sample comprised CD4+ T cells from blood, cultured in vitro. DNA sequence: TGTGCCAGCAGCTTGCCCTCCCCACGGGCCGAGCAGTTCTTC. Its protein product is CASSLPSPRAEQFF. With the portions outside the CDR3 filled from the reference TRBV7-6 and TRBJ2-1 genes, the complete variable region becomes GAGVSQSPRYKVTKRGQDVALRCDPISGHVSLYWYRQALGQGPEFLTYFNYEAQQDKSGLPNDRFSAERPEGSISTLTIQRTEQRDSAMYRCASSLPSPRAEQFFGPGTRLTVL.